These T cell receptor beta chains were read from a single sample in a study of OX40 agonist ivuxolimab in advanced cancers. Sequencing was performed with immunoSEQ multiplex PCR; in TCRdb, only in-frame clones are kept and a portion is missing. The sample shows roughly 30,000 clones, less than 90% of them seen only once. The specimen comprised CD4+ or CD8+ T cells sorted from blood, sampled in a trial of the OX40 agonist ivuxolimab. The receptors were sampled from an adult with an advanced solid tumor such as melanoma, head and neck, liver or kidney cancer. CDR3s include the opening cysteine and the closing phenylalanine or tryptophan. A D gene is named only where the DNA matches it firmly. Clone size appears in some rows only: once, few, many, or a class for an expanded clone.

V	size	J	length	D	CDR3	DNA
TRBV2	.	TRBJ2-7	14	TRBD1	CASSGGQGRGEQYF	TGTGCCAGCAGCGGGGGACAGGGACGCGGAGAGCAGTACTTC
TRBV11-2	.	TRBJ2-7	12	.	CASSLAGYEQYF	TGTGCCAGCAGCTTAGCAGGCTACGAGCAGTACTTC
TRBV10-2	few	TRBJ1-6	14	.	CASSPGEIDSPLHF	TGCGCCAGCAGTCCAGGGGAGATAGATTCACCCCTCCACTTT
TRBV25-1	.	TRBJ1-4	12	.	CASTEGYEKLFF	TGTGCCAGCACGGAGGGTTACGAAAAACTGTTTTTT
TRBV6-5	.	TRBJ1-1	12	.	CASSYGPTEAFF	TGTGCCAGCAGTTACGGCCCCACTGAAGCTTTCTTT
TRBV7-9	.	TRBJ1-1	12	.	CASSLGAIEAFF	TGTGCCAGCAGCTTAGGGGCGATTGAAGCTTTCTTT
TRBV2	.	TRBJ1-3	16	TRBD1	CASGMDRRNSGNTIYF	TGTGCCAGCGGGATGGACAGGCGCAACTCTGGAAACACCATATATTTT
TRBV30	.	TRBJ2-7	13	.	CASREFHSYEQYF	TGTGCCTCCAGGGAGTTTCACTCCTACGAGCAGTACTTC
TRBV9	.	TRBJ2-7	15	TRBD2	CASSVAGGPFYEQYF	TGTGCCAGCAGCGTAGCGGGAGGGCCGTTCTACGAGCAGTACTTC
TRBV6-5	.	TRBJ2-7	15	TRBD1	CASSYWTGINYEQYF	TGTGCCAGCAGTTACTGGACAGGGATCAACTACGAGCAGTACTTC
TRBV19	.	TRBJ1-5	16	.	CASSIVGGAGNQPQHF	TGTGCCAGTAGTATCGTGGGGGGGGCAGGCAATCAGCCCCAGCATTTT
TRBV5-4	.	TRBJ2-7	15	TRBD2	CASSLGLAGDYEQYF	TGTGCCAGCAGCTTGGGACTAGCGGGGGACTACGAGCAGTACTTC
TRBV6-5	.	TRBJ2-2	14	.	CASSGPTNTGELFF	TGTGCCAGCAGTGGACCGACGAACACCGGGGAGCTGTTTTTT
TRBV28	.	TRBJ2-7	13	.	CASSWAANDEQYF	TGTGCCAGCAGTTGGGCCGCCAACGACGAGCAGTACTTC
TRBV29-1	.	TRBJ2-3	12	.	CSVEVTDRTQYF	TGCAGCGTTGAAGTAACGGACCGTACGCAGTATTTT
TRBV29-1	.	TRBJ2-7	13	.	CSVWGTSGDEQYF	TGCAGCGTTTGGGGGACCTCAGGGGACGAGCAGTACTTC
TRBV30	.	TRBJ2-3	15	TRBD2	CAWSGTSGITHSQYF	TGTGCCTGGAGTGGTACTAGCGGGATTACCCATTCGCAGTATTTT
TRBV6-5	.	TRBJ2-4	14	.	CASRHSGERNIQYF	TGTGCCAGCAGACATTCAGGGGAGCGGAACATTCAGTACTTC
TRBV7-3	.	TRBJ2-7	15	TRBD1	CASSPAGTGDDEQYF	TGTGCCAGCAGTCCCGCCGGGACAGGGGACGACGAGCAGTACTTC
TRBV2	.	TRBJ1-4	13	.	CATFRQDNEKLFF	TGTGCCACCTTTAGACAGGATAATGAAAAACTGTTTTTT
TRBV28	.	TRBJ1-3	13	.	CASRAGSGNTIYF	TGTGCCAGCAGAGCAGGGTCCGGAAACACCATATATTTT
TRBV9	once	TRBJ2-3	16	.	CASSVVGGGSSDTQYF	TGTGCCAGCAGCGTAGTTGGTGGGGGGTCCTCAGATACGCAGTATTTT
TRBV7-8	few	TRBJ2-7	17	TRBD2	CASSLGASGGLSYEQYF	TGTGCCAGCAGCTTAGGTGCTAGCGGGGGGCTGTCCTACGAGCAGTACTTC
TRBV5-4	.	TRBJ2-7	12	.	CASSLGDYEQYF	TGTGCCAGCAGCTTGGGGGACTACGAGCAGTACTTC
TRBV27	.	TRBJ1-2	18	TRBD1	CASSSLWTGETLNYGYTF	TGTGCCAGCAGTTCTCTTTGGACAGGAGAAACCTTAAACTATGGCTACACCTTC
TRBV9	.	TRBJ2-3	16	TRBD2	CASSPFEREDTDTQYF	TGTGCCAGCAGCCCCTTTGAGCGGGAGGACACAGATACGCAGTATTTT
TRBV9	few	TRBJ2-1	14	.	CASSVVEGLHEQFF	TGTGCCAGCAGCGTAGTTGAGGGATTGCATGAGCAGTTCTTC
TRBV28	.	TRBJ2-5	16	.	CASSLDYRGGRETQYF	TGTGCCAGCAGTTTAGACTACAGGGGAGGGCGAGAGACCCAGTACTTC
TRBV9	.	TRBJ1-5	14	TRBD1	CASSSRDRNQPQHF	TGTGCCAGCAGCAGCCGGGACAGAAATCAGCCCCAGCATTTT
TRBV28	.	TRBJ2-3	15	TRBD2	CASSRGGIGTDTQYF	TGTGCCAGCAGCCGGGGGGGAATAGGCACAGATACGCAGTATTTT
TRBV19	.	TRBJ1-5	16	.	CASSSSRGFGNQPQHF	TGTGCCAGTAGTAGCTCCCGAGGGTTTGGCAATCAGCCCCAGCATTTT
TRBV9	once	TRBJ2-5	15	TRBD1	CASSERTGSFETQYF	TGTGCCAGCAGCGAGCGGACAGGGTCTTTCGAGACCCAGTACTTC
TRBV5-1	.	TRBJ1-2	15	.	CASRRFLGAQSGYTF	TGCGCCAGCAGACGGTTCCTGGGGGCGCAGAGTGGCTACACCTTC
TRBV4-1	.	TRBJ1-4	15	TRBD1	CASSQDETGREKLFF	TGCGCCAGCAGCCAAGATGAGACAGGGAGGGAAAAACTGTTTTTT